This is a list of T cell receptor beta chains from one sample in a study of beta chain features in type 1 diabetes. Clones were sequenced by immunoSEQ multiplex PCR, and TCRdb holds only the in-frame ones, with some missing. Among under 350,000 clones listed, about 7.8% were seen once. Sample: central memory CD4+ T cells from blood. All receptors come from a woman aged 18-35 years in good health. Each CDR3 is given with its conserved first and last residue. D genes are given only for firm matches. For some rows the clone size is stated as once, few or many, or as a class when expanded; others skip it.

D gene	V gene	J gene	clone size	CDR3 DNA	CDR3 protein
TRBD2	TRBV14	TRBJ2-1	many	TGTGCCAGCAGCCTGTCTACTAGCGGGAGGCGGAATGAGCAGTTCTTC	CASSLSTSGRRNEQFF
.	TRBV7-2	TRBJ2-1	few	TGTGCCAGCAGCTTAGCCCAGTTGGGTGAGCAGTTCTTC	CASSLAQLGEQFF
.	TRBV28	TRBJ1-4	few	TGTGCCAGCAGAGCACTTAATGAAAAACTGTTTTTT	CASRALNEKLFF
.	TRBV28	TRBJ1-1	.	TGTGCCAGCAGCCCCACGGGGAATCGTGCTTTCTTT	CASSPTGNRAFF
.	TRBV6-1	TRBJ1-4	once	TGTGCCAGCAGTCTACAGGATTCAACTAATGAAAAACTGTTTTTT	CASSLQDSTNEKLFF
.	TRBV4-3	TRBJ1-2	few	TGCGCCAGCAGCCAAATTAACAGGGAGGACTATGGCTACACCTTC	CASSQINREDYGYTF
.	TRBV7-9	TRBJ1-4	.	TGTGCCAGCAGCCCGGGAGCAGGAGGTGAAAAACTGTTTTTT	CASSPGAGGEKLFF
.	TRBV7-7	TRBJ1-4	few	TGTGCCAGCAGCTTAGGTGCAACTAATGAAAAACTGTTTTTT	CASSLGATNEKLFF
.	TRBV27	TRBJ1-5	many	TGTGCCAGCAAGGGGGATAACAATCAGCCCCAGCATTTT	CASKGDNNQPQHF
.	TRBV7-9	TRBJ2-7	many	TGTGCCAGCAGCTTAGACGGGACACCAGAGCAGTACTTC	CASSLDGTPEQYF
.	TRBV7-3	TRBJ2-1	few	TGTGCCAGCAGTTACGTTTATAGCTCCTACAATGAGCAGTTCTTC	CASSYVYSSYNEQFF
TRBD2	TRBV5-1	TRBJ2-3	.	TGCGCCAGCAGCTTGGTTCCAGCGGGGGGGTGGACAGATACGCAGTATTTT	CASSLVPAGGWTDTQYF
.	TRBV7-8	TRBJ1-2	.	TGTGCCAGCACCTATGACCGCACTCTTTCCTATGGCTACACCTTC	CASTYDRTLSYGYTF
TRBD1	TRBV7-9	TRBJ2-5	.	TGTGCCAGCAGCCCGAGGACAGGGCCCGAGACCCAGTACTTC	CASSPRTGPETQYF
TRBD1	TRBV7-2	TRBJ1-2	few	TGTGCCAGCAGCTTAGATCTTGGCACAGGGGGAGGCTACACCTTC	CASSLDLGTGGGYTF
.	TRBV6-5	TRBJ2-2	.	TGTGCCAGCAGCCGGACACAACCGAACACCGGGGAGCTGTTTTTT	CASSRTQPNTGELFF
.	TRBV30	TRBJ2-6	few	TGTGCCTGGAATACAGGGACCGGGGCCAACGTCCTGACTTTC	CAWNTGTGANVLTF
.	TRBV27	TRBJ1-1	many	TGTGCCAGCAGTCGGGGTGAGTCTGAAGCTTTCTTT	CASSRGESEAFF
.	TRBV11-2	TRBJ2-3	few	TGTGCCAGCAGCTTAGGTGTGGATACGCAGTATTTT	CASSLGVDTQYF